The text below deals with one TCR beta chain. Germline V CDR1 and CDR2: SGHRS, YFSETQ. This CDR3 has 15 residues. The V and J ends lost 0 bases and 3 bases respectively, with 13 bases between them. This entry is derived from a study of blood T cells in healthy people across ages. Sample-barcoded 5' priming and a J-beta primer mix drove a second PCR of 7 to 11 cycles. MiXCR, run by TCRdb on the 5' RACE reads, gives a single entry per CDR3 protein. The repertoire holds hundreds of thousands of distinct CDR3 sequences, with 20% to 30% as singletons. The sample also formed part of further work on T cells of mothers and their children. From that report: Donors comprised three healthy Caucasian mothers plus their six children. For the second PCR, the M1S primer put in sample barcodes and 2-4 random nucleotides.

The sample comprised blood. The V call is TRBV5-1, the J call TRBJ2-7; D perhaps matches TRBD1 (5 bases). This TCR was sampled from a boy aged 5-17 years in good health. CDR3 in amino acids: CASSLGQGMVYEQYF. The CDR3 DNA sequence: TGCGCCAGCAGCTTGGGCCAGGGCATGGTCTACGAGCAGTACTTC.